The clone carrying this T cell receptor (beta chain) was counted between two and nine times. The data were produced by immunoSEQ multiplex PCR, yet TCRdb's version contains in-frame clones alone and is incomplete. The table has around 300,000 clones, more than 75% seen once. The sample originates from a study of blood T cell repertoires in COVID-19. Across the study: Samples came from the United States, Italy and Spain, spanning acute and convalescent COVID-19. Sources were T cells, B-cell-depleted T cells, or PBMCs; the material itself was cDNA or gDNA.

The sequencing input was peripheral blood. The receptor's source is a woman aged 25-40 years who had recovered from COVID-19.

CDR3 protein: CASSLGRGIYNEQFF. In DNA form, the CDR3 reads TGTGCCAGCAGCTTAGGGAGGGGAATCTACAATGAGCAGTTCTTC. This rearrangement joins TRBV7-2 to TRBJ2-1; perhaps TRBD2 as D (6 bases). V lost 1 base and J lost 3, with 10 bases in between. The CDR3 contains 15 residues. Germline-derived CDR1 and CDR2 are SGHTA and FQGNSA.